A selection of T cell receptor beta chains follows, all from one sample in a study of human T cells and chemical hapten exposure. Via MiXCR, TCRdb re-called the RACE reads, giving one row per CDR3 protein. The data contain hundreds of thousands of distinct CDR3 sequences, about 6% of them singletons. The sequencing used whole blood, collected in connection with sensitization to the hapten diphenylcyclopropenone (DPC). Receptor source: a woman between 18 and 29 years old with alopecia areata. Some clones in this sample may be carry-over from other donors' samples. The CDR3 runs from the conserved cysteine through the conserved F or W. The D gene is left open where the match is weak. Size values are once, few and many counts, or a class for expanded clones, and some rows have none.

clone size: many; J gene: TRBJ2-5; D gene: .; V gene: TRBV9; CDR3 protein: CASSPPGSGMETQYF; CDR3 DNA: TGTGCCAGCAGCCCGCCCGGGTCGGGGATGGAGACCCAGTACTTC
clone size: few; J gene: TRBJ2-6; D gene: .; V gene: TRBV16; CDR3 protein: CASSQPGRGANVLTF; CDR3 DNA: TGTGCCAGCAGCCAACCGGGGCGTGGGGCCAACGTCCTGACTTTC
clone size: many; J gene: TRBJ1-6; D gene: .; V gene: TRBV7-9; CDR3 protein: CASSLDIGLTPLHF; CDR3 DNA: TGTGCCAGCAGCTTAGATATTGGTCTTACACCCCTCCACTTT
clone size: many; J gene: TRBJ1-5; D gene: TRBD1; V gene: TRBV6-5; CDR3 protein: CASSYSGGGSNQPQHF; CDR3 DNA: TGTGCCAGCAGTTACTCGGGAGGGGGCAGCAATCAGCCCCAGCATTTT
clone size: many; J gene: TRBJ1-5; D gene: .; V gene: TRBV12-3/TRBV12-4; CDR3 protein: CASSRGVPPQHF; CDR3 DNA: TGTGCCAGCAGCCGGGGAGTTCCGCCCCAGCATTTT
clone size: many; J gene: TRBJ1-5; D gene: .; V gene: TRBV12-3/TRBV12-4; CDR3 protein: CASSQDYGSNQPQHF; CDR3 DNA: TGTGCCAGCAGTCAGGACTACGGGAGCAATCAGCCCCAGCATTTT
clone size: .; J gene: TRBJ1-1; D gene: .; V gene: TRBV9; CDR3 protein: CASSVQDTYTEAFF; CDR3 DNA: TGTGCCAGCAGCGTACAGGACACCTACACTGAAGCTTTCTTT
clone size: .; J gene: TRBJ2-7; D gene: TRBD1; V gene: TRBV18; CDR3 protein: CASSPRQGYEQYF; CDR3 DNA: TGTGCCAGCTCACCGAGACAGGGCTACGAGCAGTACTTC
clone size: few; J gene: TRBJ2-1; D gene: TRBD2; V gene: TRBV5-1; CDR3 protein: CASSLEGLHNEQFF; CDR3 DNA: TGCGCCAGCAGCTTGGAGGGACTACACAATGAGCAGTTCTTC
clone size: many; J gene: TRBJ2-3; D gene: .; V gene: TRBV12-3/TRBV12-4; CDR3 protein: CASSLSGTQYF; CDR3 DNA: TGTGCCAGCAGTTTGTCTGGTACGCAGTATTTT
clone size: .; J gene: TRBJ2-3; D gene: .; V gene: TRBV18; CDR3 protein: CASSVYRVPADTQYF; CDR3 DNA: TGTGCCAGCTCGGTCTACAGGGTCCCCGCAGATACGCAGTATTTT
clone size: .; J gene: TRBJ2-6; D gene: TRBD1; V gene: TRBV4-3; CDR3 protein: CASSPRDSSGANVLTF; CDR3 DNA: TGCGCCAGCAGCCCCCGGGACAGCTCTGGGGCCAACGTCCTGACTTTC
clone size: few; J gene: TRBJ2-5; D gene: .; V gene: TRBV6-2/TRBV6-3; CDR3 protein: CASSYLRQGETQYF; CDR3 DNA: TGTGCCAGCAGTTATCTCCGGCAGGGTGAGACCCAGTACTTC
clone size: few; J gene: TRBJ1-5; D gene: .; V gene: TRBV7-9; CDR3 protein: CASSPPTGNQPQHF; CDR3 DNA: TGTGCCAGCAGCCCGCCTACAGGGAATCAGCCCCAGCATTTT
clone size: many; J gene: TRBJ1-2; D gene: .; V gene: TRBV29-1; CDR3 protein: CSVEDRGYGYTF; CDR3 DNA: TGCAGCGTTGAAGATCGAGGCTATGGCTACACCTTC
clone size: many; J gene: TRBJ1-2; D gene: .; V gene: TRBV6-7; CDR3 protein: CASSYLPPDSGRTDYGYTF; CDR3 DNA: TGTGCCAGCAGTTACTTACCCCCCGACTCGGGACGGACAGACTATGGCTACACCTTC
clone size: few; J gene: TRBJ1-1; D gene: .; V gene: TRBV6-5; CDR3 protein: CASSYRQLTEAFF; CDR3 DNA: TGTGCCAGCAGTTACCGTCAACTCACTGAAGCTTTCTTT
clone size: many; J gene: TRBJ2-5; D gene: TRBD2; V gene: TRBV6-2/TRBV6-3; CDR3 protein: CASSSGLAPETQYF; CDR3 DNA: TGTGCCAGCAGTTCCGGACTAGCGCCAGAGACCCAGTACTTC
clone size: .; J gene: TRBJ1-5; D gene: .; V gene: TRBV20-1; CDR3 protein: CSARRGWSNQPQHF; CDR3 DNA: TGCAGTGCTAGACGGGGTTGGAGCAATCAGCCCCAGCATTTT
clone size: few; J gene: TRBJ2-1; D gene: .; V gene: TRBV7-2; CDR3 protein: CASSFDRSYNEQFF; CDR3 DNA: TGTGCCAGCAGCTTTGACAGGTCCTACAATGAGCAGTTCTTC
clone size: .; J gene: TRBJ1-1; D gene: TRBD1; V gene: TRBV20-1; CDR3 protein: CSARDPAGGESTEAFF; CDR3 DNA: TGCAGTGCTAGAGATCCGGCAGGGGGCGAGAGTACTGAAGCTTTCTTT
clone size: .; J gene: TRBJ2-3; D gene: .; V gene: TRBV7-9; CDR3 protein: CASSLTSVRADTQYF; CDR3 DNA: TGTGCCAGCAGCTTAACAAGCGTCAGGGCAGATACGCAGTATTTT
clone size: .; J gene: TRBJ2-7; D gene: .; V gene: TRBV20-1; CDR3 protein: CSARGGQDYEQYF; CDR3 DNA: TGCAGTGCTAGAGGGGGACAAGACTACGAGCAGTACTTC
clone size: many; J gene: TRBJ1-3; D gene: .; V gene: TRBV3-1; CDR3 protein: CASRGTAGNTIYF; CDR3 DNA: TGTGCCAGCAGGGGGACGGCTGGAAACACCATATATTTT
clone size: many; J gene: TRBJ2-7; D gene: TRBD2; V gene: TRBV7-9; CDR3 protein: CASSRTSGGADEQYF; CDR3 DNA: TGTGCCAGCAGCCGGACTAGCGGGGGGGCCGACGAGCAGTACTTC
clone size: many; J gene: TRBJ1-4; D gene: TRBD1; V gene: TRBV18; CDR3 protein: CASSPGQGWNEKLFF; CDR3 DNA: TGTGCCAGCTCACCAGGACAGGGTTGGAATGAAAAACTGTTTTTT
clone size: .; J gene: TRBJ2-7; D gene: .; V gene: TRBV4-3; CDR3 protein: CASSQGAGFYEQYF; CDR3 DNA: TGCGCCAGCAGCCAAGGGGCTGGTTTCTACGAGCAGTACTTC
clone size: few; J gene: TRBJ2-7; D gene: .; V gene: TRBV5-4; CDR3 protein: CASSLQGASEEQYF; CDR3 DNA: TGTGCCAGCAGCTTACAGGGAGCATCTGAAGAGCAGTACTTC
clone size: few; J gene: TRBJ1-4; D gene: .; V gene: TRBV27; CDR3 protein: CASRDKGATNEKLFF; CDR3 DNA: TGTGCCAGCAGGGACAAGGGGGCAACTAATGAAAAACTGTTTTTT
clone size: many; J gene: TRBJ2-1; D gene: .; V gene: TRBV3-1; CDR3 protein: CASSHYNEQFF; CDR3 DNA: TGTGCCAGCAGCCACTACAATGAGCAGTTCTTC
clone size: .; J gene: TRBJ1-4; D gene: .; V gene: TRBV7-9; CDR3 protein: CASSSLQGVTNEKLFF; CDR3 DNA: TGTGCCAGCAGCTCTTTGCAAGGGGTAACTAATGAAAAACTGTTTTTT
clone size: many; J gene: TRBJ1-2; D gene: TRBD1; V gene: TRBV13; CDR3 protein: CASSLNRDRVAQGYGYTF; CDR3 DNA: TGTGCCAGCAGCCTAAACCGGGACAGGGTGGCCCAAGGGTATGGCTACACCTTC
clone size: once; J gene: TRBJ2-1; D gene: TRBD1; V gene: TRBV6-4; CDR3 protein: CASSGRQGSSYNEQFF; CDR3 DNA: TGTGCCAGCAGTGGAAGACAGGGATCCTCCTACAATGAGCAGTTCTTC
clone size: many; J gene: TRBJ1-5; D gene: TRBD1; V gene: TRBV20-1; CDR3 protein: CSAGQEYEGTGVSWQPQHF; CDR3 DNA: TGCAGTGCTGGACAGGAGTACGAGGGGACAGGAGTTAGTTGGCAGCCCCAGCATTTT
clone size: many; J gene: TRBJ1-1; D gene: .; V gene: TRBV10-3; CDR3 protein: CAISENRNTEAFF; CDR3 DNA: TGTGCCATCAGTGAGAACAGGAACACTGAAGCTTTCTTT
clone size: .; J gene: TRBJ2-7; D gene: TRBD1; V gene: TRBV28; CDR3 protein: CASSLSSPRTGDEQYF; CDR3 DNA: TGTGCCAGCAGTTTATCGAGCCCGCGGACAGGGGACGAGCAGTACTTC
clone size: .; J gene: TRBJ2-5; D gene: TRBD1; V gene: TRBV29-1; CDR3 protein: CSVATGTSSSETQYF; CDR3 DNA: TGCAGCGTCGCGACAGGGACATCCTCATCAGAGACCCAGTACTTC
clone size: many; J gene: TRBJ1-1; D gene: .; V gene: TRBV6-2/TRBV6-3; CDR3 protein: CASSYRRPGAEAFF; CDR3 DNA: TGTGCCAGCAGTTACCGGCGTCCGGGGGCTGAAGCTTTCTTT
clone size: many; J gene: TRBJ1-5; D gene: .; V gene: TRBV28; CDR3 protein: CASNVQYQPQHF; CDR3 DNA: TGTGCCAGCAATGTTCAGTATCAGCCCCAGCATTTT
clone size: many; J gene: TRBJ1-1; D gene: .; V gene: TRBV4-2; CDR3 protein: CASSQDWAGQTEAFF; CDR3 DNA: TGTGCCAGCAGCCAAGATTGGGCAGGGCAGACTGAAGCTTTCTTT
clone size: few; J gene: TRBJ2-7; D gene: TRBD1; V gene: TRBV29-1; CDR3 protein: CSVRRTGGYEQYF; CDR3 DNA: TGCAGCGTACGAAGGACAGGGGGCTACGAGCAGTACTTC
clone size: many; J gene: TRBJ2-1; D gene: .; V gene: TRBV10-2; CDR3 protein: CASSEAVKSYNEQFF; CDR3 DNA: TGCGCCAGCAGTGAGGCGGTTAAGTCCTACAATGAGCAGTTCTTC
clone size: many; J gene: TRBJ1-5; D gene: .; V gene: TRBV3-1; CDR3 protein: CASSQDHRGGNQPQHF; CDR3 DNA: TGTGCCAGCAGCCAAGATCATAGGGGGGGTAATCAGCCCCAGCATTTT